This T cell receptor (beta chain) comes out of a study of T cell responses to AZD1222 COVID-19 vaccine. Data came from immunoSEQ multiplex PCR; TCRdb stores just in-frame clones and leaves some out. The repertoire holds about 140,000 clones, about 93% seen once, with more than 8.5% in the top ten. This specimen was peripheral blood, taken on day 0 of AZD1222 vaccination. The sequence was collected from an adult in good health.

The CDR3 DNA is TGTGCCAGCAGCTTTGGGGAGCGCTACACCTTC. Protein sequence: CASSFGERYTF. The chain combines TRBV7-9 with TRBJ1-2, with D uncertain. There are 11 residues in the CDR3. Trimming shortened V by 3 bases and J by 9 bases, and 8 bases separated the two germline ends. Germline V lookup: CDR1 SEHNR, CDR2 FQNEAQ (reference sequence).